The sample holds a few counts of the clone carrying this TCR beta chain. The entry originates in a study of blood T cell repertoires in COVID-19. As for the study in general: Specimens from acute and convalescent COVID-19 originated in the United States, Italy and Spain.

How the authors handled the data: Amplification of reference gene primers provided the estimated nucleated cell counts. Sequencing used immunoSEQ multiplex PCR; TCRdb keeps in-frame clones, though not all of them. Clonal size and the V and J genes are those of that table, whereas D and trimming came from the DNA. The sample yields about 220,000 clones, around 82% seen once. The clonotype comes from a human donor in a cohort sampled during active COVID-19. Sequencing input: peripheral blood.

The CDR3 coding sequence is TGCGCCAGCAGCCTGACAGGGTCATCAGAGACCCAGTACTTC. Amino acids: CASSLTGSSETQYF. The chain couples TRBV5-1 to TRBJ2-5; TRBD1 matches at 7 bases. With 4 bases clipped from V and 4 bases from J, the junction kept 7 bases outside the gene matches. From germline, CDR1 is SGHRS and CDR2 YFSETQ. The CDR3 has 14 amino acids.